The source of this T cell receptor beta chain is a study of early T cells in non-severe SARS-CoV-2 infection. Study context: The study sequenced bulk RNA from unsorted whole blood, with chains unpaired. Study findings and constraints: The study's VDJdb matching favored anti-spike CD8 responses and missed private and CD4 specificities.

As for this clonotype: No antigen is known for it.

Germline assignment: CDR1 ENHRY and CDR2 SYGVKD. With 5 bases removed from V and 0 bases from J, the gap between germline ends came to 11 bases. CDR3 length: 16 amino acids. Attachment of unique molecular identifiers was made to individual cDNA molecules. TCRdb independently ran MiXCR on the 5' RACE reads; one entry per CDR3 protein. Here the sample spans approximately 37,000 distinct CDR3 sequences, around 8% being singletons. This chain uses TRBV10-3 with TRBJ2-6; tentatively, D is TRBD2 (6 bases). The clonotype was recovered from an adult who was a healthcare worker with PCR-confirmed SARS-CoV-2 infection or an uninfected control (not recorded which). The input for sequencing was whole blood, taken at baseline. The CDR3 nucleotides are TGTGCCATCAGTCCACGGGGGAGCTCTGGGGCCAACGTCCTGACTTTC. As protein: CAISPRGSSGANVLTF.